The next 6 T cell receptor beta chains were all read from a single sample in a study of Ad26.COV2.S vaccination and SARS-CoV-2 variants. Data came from immunoSEQ multiplex PCR; TCRdb stores just in-frame clones and leaves some out. The sample records 400,000 to 500,000 clones, approximately 88% being singletons. Regarding treatment: some 20 received Ad26.COV2.S at low or high dose, single or two shots; several received placebo; per-sample allocation not given. Samples were taken on day 63 after the first vaccine or placebo injection. Sequencing was performed on peripheral blood, taken in a trial of Ad26.COV2.S vaccine versus placebo. All receptors come from a person between 18 and 65 years old who received the Ad26.COV2.S COVID-19 vaccine or a placebo.

The chain carries TRBV19 and TRBJ2-7, with 8 bases aligning to TRBD2. V lost 7 bases, J lost 6 bases, and 11 bases stayed unmatched. CDR1 and CDR2 from the germline V gene are LNHDA and SQIVND (reference sequence). The CDR3 loop spans 14 amino acids. The CDR3 loop reads CASKETLAGIEQYF. In DNA, the CDR3 is TGTGCCAGTAAGGAGACCTTAGCGGGGATCGAGCAGTACTTC.

The gene calls are TRBV6-5 and TRBJ2-7; perhaps D is TRBD1 or TRBD2 (5 bases each). The CDR3 loop spans 14 amino acids. Germline values: CDR1 MNHEY, CDR2 SVGAGI. Trimming took off 8 bases at V and 4 bases at J, with 18 bases between the two ends. CDR3 residues: CASGGRGRGYEQYF. The CDR3 coding sequence is TGTGCCAGCGGGGGAAGAGGACGGGGATACGAGCAGTACTTC.

J is TRBJ1-2 and V is TRBV6-1; D gene unclear. CDR1 MNHNS and CDR2 SASEGT come from the germline V gene. V was cut by 2 bases and J by 5 bases, with 6 bases left in between. This CDR3 has 12 amino acids. The CDR3 coding sequence is TGTGCCAGCAGTGAAAAAGGTTATGGCTACACCTTC. This translates into CASSEKGYGYTF.

On this clone itself: The sample holds other DNA sequences that translate to the same CDR3. The V and J genes are TRBV18 and TRBJ2-2; D remains ambiguous. CDR3 length: 13 residues. CDR1 and CDR2 (germline): KGHSH, LQKENI. Trimming stripped 3 bases from V and 1 base from J, with 3 bases between. The DNA of the CDR3 is TGTGCCAGCTCACCCGTGAACACCGGGGAGCTGTTTTTT. Encoded protein: CASSPVNTGELFF.

The J gene is TRBJ1-1, the V gene TRBV30, with 7 bases aligning to TRBD1. Trimming at V came to 0 bases and at J to 5 bases, leaving 12 bases not matched to a gene. The germline V gene encodes CDR1 GTSNPN and CDR2 SVGIG (reference sequence). The CDR3 totals 16 residues. CDR3: CAWSVPTGRSLTEAFF. For the CDR3, the DNA is TGTGCCTGGAGTGTGCCGACAGGGCGAAGTCTGACTGAAGCTTTCTTT. The full variable domain, completed using reference TRBV30 and TRBJ1-1, is SQTIHQWPATLVQPVGSPLSLECTVEGTSNPNLYWYRQAAGRGLQLLFYSVGIGQISSEVPQNLSASRPQDRQFILSSKKLLLSDSGFYLCAWSVPTGRSLTEAFFGQGTRLTVV.

A few counts support this clone. V usage is TRBV19 and J usage is TRBJ1-6; TRBD1 is a possible D gene (5 bases). The V gene lost 5 bases and the J gene lost 5 bases, with 10 bases spanning the gap. The CDR3 is 14 residues long. Germline V gene lookup returns CDR1 LNHDA and CDR2 SQIVND (reference sequence). The CDR3 DNA sequence: TGTGCCAGTAGTGCCGGGGGGGATAATTCACCCCTCCACTTT. This sequence encodes CASSAGGDNSPLHF.